One sample yielded the 11 T cell receptor beta chains listed below, sequenced in a study of Ad26.COV2.S vaccination and SARS-CoV-2 variants. The sample's treatment: roughly 19 received Ad26.COV2.S at low or high dose, single or two shots; several received placebo; per-sample allocation not given. The study sampled participants on day 63 after the first vaccine or placebo injection. TCRdb keeps only in-frame clones here, not all; method: immunoSEQ multiplex PCR. The sample has over 450,000 clones, 89% seen once. The material was peripheral blood, obtained in a trial of Ad26.COV2.S vaccine versus placebo. The receptors were gathered from a person aged 18-60 years who received the Ad26.COV2.S COVID-19 vaccine or a placebo.

The rearrangement uses TRBV10-1 and TRBJ2-7, with 7 nucleotides matching TRBD1. Germline CDR1 reads WNHNN; CDR2 reads SYGVQD (reference sequence). V shed 6 bases, J shed 2 bases, and the junction held 4 bases outside the gene matches. This CDR3 comprises 13 residues. The CDR3 sequence: CASSHGQAYEQYF. The DNA for the CDR3 is TGCGCCAGCAGCCACGGACAGGCCTACGAGCAGTACTTC.

The CDR3 protein is CASSPGLAGGLRSYEQYF. The DNA for the CDR3 is TGTGCCAGCAGTCCGGGACTAGCGGGGGGGCTGCGCTCCTACGAGCAGTACTTC. The V call is TRBV27, the J call TRBJ2-7; 16 bases are shared with TRBD2. Losses at the gene ends were 5 bases for V and 0 bases for J; bases not matched to a gene: 7. CDR3 length: 18 amino acids. Germline assignment: CDR1 MNHEY and CDR2 SMNVEV (reference sequence).

The V and J genes are TRBV18 and TRBJ2-1, with 8 bases fitting TRBD2. Germline lookup yields CDR1 KGHSH and CDR2 LQKENI. With V trimmed by 2 bases and J by 3 bases, 3 bases remained unmatched. CDR3 length: 15 amino acids. Written as DNA, the CDR3 is TGTGCCAGCTCACCAAGCGGGGGACTCTACAATGAGCAGTTCTTC. This codes for CASSPSGGLYNEQFF.

This sequence joins TRBV10-3 and TRBJ1-2; TRBD1 agrees at 7 bases. The junction had 9 bases not matched to a gene; V was cut back by 6 bases and J by 8 bases. Germline loops: CDR1 ENHRY, CDR2 SYGVKD. This CDR3 spans 13 amino acids. Written as DNA, the CDR3 is TGTGCCATCAGGGCCCAGACAGGGTCGGGCTACACCTTC. It codes for CAIRAQTGSGYTF.

The chain uses TRBV29-1 and TRBJ1-3; no reliable D call. Trimming cost V 7 bases and J 1 base, with 8 bases left between them. The V gene's germline CDR1 is SQVTM and CDR2 ANQGSEA. The CDR3 extends over 12 amino acids. This CDR3 is CSAEKSGNTIYF. CDR3 nucleotides: TGCAGCGCCGAAAAGTCTGGAAACACCATATATTTT.

CDR3 protein: CAGPGNEQFF. CDR3 nucleotides: TGTGCCGGACCGGGGAATGAGCAGTTCTTC. This chain uses TRBV24-1 with TRBJ2-1; D is perhaps TRBD2 (5 bases). This CDR3 spans 10 amino acids. The germline V gene has CDR1 KGHDR and CDR2 SFDVKD. V gave up 12 bases and J gave up 7 bases, with 9 bases separating them.

The chain employs TRBV6-2 or TRBV6-3 and TRBJ2-3; the D call may be TRBD1 or TRBD2 (5 bases each). CDR3 length equals 17 residues. V gave up 2 bases and J gave up 6 bases, with 21 bases separating them. In germline, CDR1 is MNHEY, CDR2 SVGEGT. This CDR3 is CASSYRWKGPGTDTQYF. The DNA of the CDR3 is TGTGCCAGCAGTTACAGGTGGAAGGGGCCTGGGACGGATACGCAGTATTTT.

The chain links TRBV11-1 to TRBJ2-7; no definite D call. CDR3 length: 12 amino acids. V lost 8 bases, J lost 5 bases, and 13 bases lay in between. CDR1 SGHAT and CDR2 FQDESV come from the germline V gene (reference sequence). CDR3 in DNA: TGTGCCAGCGGTTCATTTGCCGACGAGCAGTACTTC. Its protein is CASGSFADEQYF.

V gene TRBV7-9 combines with J gene TRBJ1-6; possible D gene TRBD1, 5 bases. The germline V gene has CDR1 SEHNR and CDR2 FQNEAQ (reference sequence). The CDR3 extends over 15 amino acids. The V gene lost 0 bases and the J gene lost 7 bases, with 10 bases spanning the gap. The CDR3 sequence: CASSLAPRDNSPLHF. For the CDR3, the DNA is TGTGCCAGCAGCTTAGCCCCAAGGGACAATTCACCCCTCCACTTT.

There are many counts of this clone. The chain couples TRBV7-9 to TRBJ1-2, with 10 bases lining up with TRBD1. V lost 1 base and J lost 3; bases outside the gene matches: 2. The CDR3 contains 15 residues. Germline CDR1 and CDR2: SEHNR and FQNEAQ (reference sequence). CDR3: CASSLVTGGDYGYTF. In DNA form, the CDR3 reads TGTGCCAGCAGCTTAGTGACAGGGGGCGACTATGGCTACACCTTC. Complete variable domain (other parts from reference TRBV7-9 and TRBJ1-2): DTGVSQNPRHKITKRGQNVTFRCDPISEHNRLYWYRQTLGQGPEFLTYFQNEAQLEKSRLLSDRFSAERPKGSFSTLEIQRTEQGDSAMYLCASSLVTGGDYGYTFGSGTRLTVV.

This chain joins TRBV9 and TRBJ1-1; the match to TRBD1 covers 11 bases. The trim removed 4 bases at V and 11 bases at J, leaving 4 bases unmatched. The CDR3 has 12 residues. Looked up from germline, CDR1 is SGDLS and CDR2 is YYNGEE. The CDR3 loop reads CASSLGTGGAFF. In DNA form, the CDR3 reads TGTGCCAGCAGCCTCGGGACAGGGGGGGCTTTCTTT.